This T cell receptor (beta chain) was identified during a study of response to subunit inactivated influenza vaccine. Study-wide results and caveats: Each seasonal influenza vaccination recruits few new T cells, the authors suggested.

MiXCR, run by TCRdb on the RT-PCR reads, gives a single entry per CDR3 protein. The data show over 650,000 distinct CDR3 sequences, with less than 20% seen just once and about 11% held by the top ten. Between the trimmed V and J ends, which lost 3 bases and 0 bases, there was a span of 10 bases. This CDR3 has 14 amino acids. Per the germline V gene, CDR1 is DFQATT and CDR2 is SNEGSKA (reference sequence). About this clonotype itself: What it binds is not known.

The sample consisted of PBMCs from blood, taken about 5 days after vaccination. This sequence was found in a man aged 45-60 years who received an inactivated influenza vaccine. The chain couples TRBV20-1 to TRBJ2-3, with D possibly matching TRBD1 (5 bases). The CDR3 DNA follows: TGCAGTGCTAGGACAGTCACGAGCACAGATACGCAGTATTTT. Its protein is CSARTVTSTDTQYF.